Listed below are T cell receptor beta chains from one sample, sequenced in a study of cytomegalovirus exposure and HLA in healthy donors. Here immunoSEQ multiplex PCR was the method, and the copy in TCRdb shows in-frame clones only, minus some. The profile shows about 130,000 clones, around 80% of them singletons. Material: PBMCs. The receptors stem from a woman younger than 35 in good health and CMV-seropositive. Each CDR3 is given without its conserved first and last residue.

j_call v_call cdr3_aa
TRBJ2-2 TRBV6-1 ASSSDTGELF
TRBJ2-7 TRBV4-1 ASSQDLGSGLSPYEQY
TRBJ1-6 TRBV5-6 ASSLGSGGGNSPLH
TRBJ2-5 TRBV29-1 SVEFLLGAGGDQETQY
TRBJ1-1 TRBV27 ASSLYQGVANTEAF
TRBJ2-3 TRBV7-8 ASSLGRTGGTQY
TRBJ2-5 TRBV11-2 ASSLSTGGSETQY
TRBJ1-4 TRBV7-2 ASSLVGQVATNEKLF
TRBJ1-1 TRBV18 ASSPRTGGTNTEAF
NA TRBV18 ASSHGLRNEQY
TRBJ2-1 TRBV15 ATSPRGTETYNEQF
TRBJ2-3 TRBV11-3 ASSLGQGSTDTQY
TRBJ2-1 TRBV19 ASSEGLAGWNEQF
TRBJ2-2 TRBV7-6 ASSQGGGVNTGELF
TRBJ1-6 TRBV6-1 ASSEAVIRGLGSSYNSPLH
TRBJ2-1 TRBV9 ASSVTSGGNEQF
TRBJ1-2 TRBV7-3 ASSLTAGAYGYT
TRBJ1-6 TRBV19 ASIGSWNSPLH
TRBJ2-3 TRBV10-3 AISDRGDTQY
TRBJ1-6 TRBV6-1 ASSDESLPPLH
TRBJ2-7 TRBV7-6 ASSPDPGGDEQY
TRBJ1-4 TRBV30 AWRPHNKGGNEKLF
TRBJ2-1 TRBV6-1 ASSVSTGAYNEQF
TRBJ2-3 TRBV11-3 ASSLEATTDTQY
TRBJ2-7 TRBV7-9 ASSFEGAWSEQY
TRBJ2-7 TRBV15 ATGGLNYEQY
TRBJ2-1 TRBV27 ASSFGTGEGEQF
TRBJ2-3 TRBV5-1 ASSQGLAGDTDTQY
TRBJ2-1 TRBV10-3 AVSGIPSYNEQF
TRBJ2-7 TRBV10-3 AISEGSGRYEQY
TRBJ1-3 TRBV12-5 AFGGGIYGNTIY
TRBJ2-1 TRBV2 ASRRGRGGWDEQF
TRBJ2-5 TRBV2 ASSEATTSGGAQETQY
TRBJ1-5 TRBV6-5 ASSLAGQPQH
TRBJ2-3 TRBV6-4 ASSDSTSGDTDTQY
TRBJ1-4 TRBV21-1 ASTNLPGGVGNEKLF
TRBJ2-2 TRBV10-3 AINSGVNTGELF
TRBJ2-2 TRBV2 ASSQLYTGELF
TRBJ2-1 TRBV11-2 ASSHSGNEQF
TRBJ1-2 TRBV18 ASSPGTGEFYGYT
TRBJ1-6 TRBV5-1 ASAGQGNSPLH
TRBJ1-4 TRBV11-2 ASSSWTGSNEKLF
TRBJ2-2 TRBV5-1 ASSIQAGGGGTGELF
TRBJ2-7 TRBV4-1 ASSQVGGYEQY